This T cell receptor (beta chain) appears in the sequencing data of a study of identical twins. The CDR3 covers 16 residues. V was clipped by 0 bases and J by 3 bases; unmatched bases: 5. Germline CDR1 and CDR2: MNHEY and SVGAGI. In the case of this clonotype: The antigen remains undetermined.

Study conclusions and caveats: Among out-of-frame alpha sequences shared by twins, low generation probability occurred in excess. Reduced insertions were recorded for abundant cord blood beta clonotypes, with no such pattern in memory repertoires. In monozygotic twins, models underestimated the sharing of out-of-frame TCR alpha.

TCRdb recomputed calls from the 5' RACE reads with MiXCR, one row per CDR3 protein. This table holds 200,000 to 250,000 distinct CDR3 sequences, roughly 10% found once. This chain links TRBV6-5 with TRBJ2-5; 9 nucleotides align to TRBD2. Sequencing was carried out using memory T cells sorted from blood. This receptor was obtained from a man aged 50 to 59 in good health. CDR3 nucleotide sequence: TGTGCCAGCAGTTACTCGGCTAGCGGGGCGAAAGAGACCCAGTACTTC. This sequence encodes CASSYSASGAKETQYF.